The 30 T cell receptor beta chains below were found in one sample sequenced in a study of shared clonotypes between healthy human individuals. Sequenced by immunoSEQ multiplex PCR; TCRdb stores in-frame clones only, minus some. This sample carries some 470,000 clones, approximately 80% of them seen once, and the ten largest clones take 10% to 15%. Sequenced material: PBMCs. These receptors all stem from a woman between 35 and 50 years old in good health. Some clones in this sample may be carry-over from other donors' samples.

The CDR3 protein is CASSPVDRAYYGYTF. The CDR3 region has the DNA TGTGCCAGCAGTCCGGTCGACAGGGCCTACTATGGCTACACCTTC. The rearrangement links TRBV28 to TRBJ1-2; 7 nucleotides line up with TRBD1. Germline loops: CDR1 MDHEN, CDR2 SYDVKM. The CDR3 consists of 15 residues. V trimming: 5 bases; J trimming: 3 bases; junction bases outside the gene matches: 9.

V is TRBV18 and J is TRBJ2-5; TRBD2 is a possible D gene (5 bases). Trimming removed 1 base at V and 0 bases at J, with 18 bases between. The CDR3 length is 18 residues. The germline V gene has CDR1 KGHSH and CDR2 LQKENI. For the CDR3, the DNA is TGTGCCAGCTCACCACTTGCCCTCGCCGGGATGTACCAAGAGACCCAGTACTTC. Protein: CASSPLALAGMYQETQYF.

Comment on this clone: In the same sample, other DNA sequences code for this CDR3. The V call is TRBV10-3, the J call TRBJ1-2; no definite D call. The CDR3 runs to 14 residues. CDR1 and CDR2 from the germline V gene are ENHRY and SYGVKD. Trimming cost V 3 bases and J 3 bases, with 11 bases left between them. CDR3 residues: CAISEGGSDYGYTF. In nucleotides, the CDR3 is TGTGCCATCAGTGAAGGAGGTTCGGACTATGGCTACACCTTC.

This clone was seen more than once but under ten times. The chain recombines TRBV15 with TRBJ2-2, with D possibly TRBD2 on 5 matching bases. V was pared by 4 bases and J by 2 bases, with 8 bases between. Germline V gives CDR1 LNHNV, CDR2 YYDKDF (reference sequence). The CDR3 has 14 residues. CDR3 amino acids: CATSIWTNTGELFF. In nucleotides, the CDR3 is TGTGCCACCAGCATCTGGACTAACACCGGGGAGCTGTTTTTT.

This chain uses TRBV4-3 with TRBJ2-1; D gene uncertain. The V end lost 1 base, the J end lost 4 bases, and 8 bases lay between the germline ends. The CDR3 spans 14 residues. In germline, CDR1 is LGHNA, CDR2 YSLEER. Here the CDR3 DNA reads TGCGCCAGCAGCCAAGCCGCCATATACAATGAGCAGTTCTTC. Protein sequence: CASSQAAIYNEQFF.

The rearrangement joins TRBV7-8 to TRBJ2-1; tentative D call: TRBD2 (5 bases). V was shortened by 5 bases and J by 4 bases, with 12 bases between the two germline ends. Germline V gives CDR1 SGHVS, CDR2 FQNEAQ. CDR3 length: 14 amino acids. CDR3 protein: CASSLTRVYNEQFF. The CDR3 DNA follows: TGTGCCAGCAGCCTAACGCGGGTTTACAATGAGCAGTTCTTC.

CDR3 bases: TGCGCCAGCAGCCAAGCCGTCACAGGGGGGATAGATACGCAGTATTTT. It encodes CASSQAVTGGIDTQYF. The chain carries TRBV4-3 and TRBJ2-3; TRBD1 agrees at 8 bases. V was pared by 1 base and J by 5 bases, with 8 bases of the junction left unmatched. Looked up from germline, CDR1 is LGHNA and CDR2 is YSLEER. The length of the CDR3 is 16 residues.

This clone has only one observation. This chain joins TRBV29-1 and TRBJ2-1; 10 bases are a match to TRBD2. Germline CDR1 reads SQVTM; CDR2 reads ANQGSEA. CDR3 size: 14 residues. With V trimmed by 7 bases and J by 3 bases, 6 bases remained unmatched. CDR3 sequence: CSAGLAEIYNEQFF. The CDR3 coding sequence is TGCAGCGCAGGACTAGCGGAGATCTACAATGAGCAGTTCTTC.

V is TRBV6-8 and J is TRBJ2-7; the D gene is possibly TRBD2 (7 bases). The V and J ends lost 11 bases and 5 bases respectively, with 28 bases between them. Germline values: CDR1 MNHGY, CDR2 SAAAGT. The CDR3 has 16 amino acids. The CDR3 region is CAGGGRCVPNVDEQYF. In DNA, the CDR3 is TGTGCCGGGGGGGGCCGGTGTGTGCCAAACGTGGACGAGCAGTACTTC.

J is TRBJ2-5 and V is TRBV18, with unresolved D. V was shortened by 0 bases and J by 2 bases, with 7 bases between the two germline ends. The CDR3 extends over 14 amino acids. Germline V gene lookup returns CDR1 KGHSH and CDR2 LQKENI. In DNA, the CDR3 is TGTGCCAGCTCACCACCCAATCCTCAAGAGACCCAGTACTTC. This translates into CASSPPNPQETQYF.

The V and J genes are TRBV7-9 and TRBJ2-4; D is unresolved. Per germline, CDR1 SEHNR and CDR2 FQNEAQ (reference sequence). The CDR3 is 16 residues long. The ends were cut back, 3 bases at V and 1 base at J, with 13 bases in the middle. The CDR3 region has the DNA TGTGCCAGCAGCTTCTCGCCCGACTTGGCCAAAAACATTCAGTACTTC. Its protein product is CASSFSPDLAKNIQYF.

V gene TRBV6-4 combines with J gene TRBJ2-1; tentatively, D is TRBD2 (6 bases). Trimming stripped 0 bases from V and 8 bases from J, with 17 bases between. Germline V gene lookup returns CDR1 MRHNA and CDR2 SNTAGT. This CDR3 contains 16 residues. The CDR3 protein is CASSDSEGGEADEQFF. CDR3 nucleotides: TGTGCCAGCAGTGACTCTGAGGGAGGTGAGGCGGATGAGCAGTTCTTC.

The chain links TRBV7-4 to TRBJ2-7; 8 positions agree with TRBD2. The trim removed 5 bases at V and 0 bases at J, leaving 18 bases unmatched. The V gene's germline CDR1 is SGHVT and CDR2 SQSDAQ. CDR3 length equals 19 residues. CDR3 sequence (DNA): TGTGCCAGCAGCCCCCAATTGGGGGGGGCGGGAGGACACTCCTACGAGCAGTACTTC. Translated: CASSPQLGGAGGHSYEQYF.

This clone was recorded many times. The chain uses TRBV4-2 and TRBJ2-2; TRBD2 aligns across 7 bases. The CDR3 is 18 amino acids. Germline V gene data show CDR1 as LGHNA and CDR2 as YNFKEQ. V lost 1 base to trimming and J lost 4 bases; unmatched junction nucleotides: 12. The CDR3 DNA reads as TGTGCCAGCAGCCAAGTCGGGGCGGGAGCTTCGGGCACCGGGGAGCTGTTTTTT. It is translated as CASSQVGAGASGTGELFF.

The chain carries TRBV6-6 and TRBJ2-3; no definite D call. V was clipped by 7 bases and J by 2 bases, with 19 bases between them. Germline V gene data show CDR1 as MNHNY and CDR2 as SVGAGI (reference sequence). CDR3 length: 16 amino acids. In DNA form, the CDR3 reads TGTGCCAGCAACAACACGAGAGGCCCCATCACAGATACGCAGTATTTT. It yields the protein CASNNTRGPITDTQYF.

This chain uses TRBV14 with TRBJ2-2, with D tentatively TRBD1 (6 bases). Germline CDR1 is SGHDN and CDR2 is FVKESK. With 0 bases removed from V and 4 bases from J, the gap between germline ends came to 12 bases. CDR3 size: 16 residues. The CDR3, as DNA: TGTGCCAGCAGCCAAGACAGGGGTTGGTTCACCGGGGAGCTGTTTTTT. It specifies CASSQDRGWFTGELFF. Full variable domain (outside the CDR3, taken from reference TRBV14 and TRBJ2-2): EAGVTQFPSHSVIEKGQTVTLRCDPISGHDNLYWYRRVMGKEIKFLLHFVKESKQDESGMPNNRFLAERTGGTYSTLKVQPAELEDSGVYFCASSQDRGWFTGELFFGEGSRLTVL.

The chain uses TRBV30 and TRBJ2-5; 9 bases agree with TRBD1. Germline CDR1 is GTSNPN and CDR2 is SVGIG (reference sequence). This CDR3 has 13 residues. J was trimmed by 5 bases and V by 3 bases; bases with no gene match: 4. The chain's CDR3 is CAWSDRGLETQYF. CDR3 in DNA: TGTGCCTGGAGCGACAGGGGGTTGGAGACCCAGTACTTC.

The rearrangement joins TRBV4-3 to TRBJ1-4, with TRBD1 as a possible D gene (6 bases). The CDR3 sequence is 16 residues long. V was cut by 1 base and J by 7 bases, with 16 bases left in between. Germline V gene sequence: CDR1 LGHNA, CDR2 YSLEER. The CDR3 DNA is TGCGCCAGCAGCCAAGGGGGGGGCAGGGTATTTGAAAAACTGTTTTTT. It yields the protein CASSQGGGRVFEKLFF.

This sequence joins TRBV11-2 and TRBJ1-5, with unresolved D. CDR3 size: 14 residues. The germline CDR1 and CDR2 sequences are SGHAT and FQNNGV. Trimming cost V 0 bases and J 6 bases, with 9 bases left between them. This chain's CDR3 is CASSLDVGGQPQHF. The CDR3 DNA reads as TGTGCCAGCAGCTTAGATGTGGGAGGTCAGCCCCAGCATTTT.

The J gene is TRBJ2-1, the V gene TRBV7-2; 8 positions agree with TRBD2. The CDR3 totals 13 residues. V lost 5 bases and J lost 15; bases outside the gene matches: 12. The germline gives CDR1 SGHTA, CDR2 FQGNSA. The DNA of the CDR3 is TGTGCCAGCAGCCCGAACCTGGCGGGAGGTCTGTTCTTC. This encodes CASSPNLAGGLFF. The entire variable domain, with the rest obtained from reference TRBV7-2 and TRBJ2-1, is as follows: GAGVSQSPSNKVTEKGKDVELRCDPISGHTALYWYRQSLGQGLEFLIYFQGNSAPDKSGLPSDRFSAERTGGSVSTLTIQRTQQEDSAVYLCASSPNLAGGLFFGPGTRLTVL.

To note about this clone: In the same sample, other DNA sequences code for this CDR3. The gene calls are TRBV6-4 and TRBJ2-2; D is unclear. V lost 2 bases to trimming and J lost 6 bases, with 7 bases between them. The CDR3 totals 13 residues. Germline CDR1 and CDR2: MRHNA and SNTAGT. The CDR3 DNA is TGTGCCAGCAGTGACAGTTTGGCCGGGGAGCTGTTTTTT. Translating it yields CASSDSLAGELFF.

This clone was recorded once. The chain's CDR3 is CASSLAGAYGYTF. CDR3 DNA: TGTGCCAGTAGTTTAGCAGGGGCCTATGGCTACACCTTC. This chain connects TRBV19 to TRBJ1-2, with TRBD1 as a possible D gene (6 bases). V was trimmed by 5 bases and J by 4 bases, leaving 11 bases between them. This CDR3 is built from 13 residues. In germline, CDR1 is LNHDA, CDR2 SQIVND (reference sequence).

Concerning this clone: This sequence is one base from a far larger clone and is likely a read error. V gene TRBV9 combines with J gene TRBJ2-7; D might be TRBD2 (6 bases). V lost 4 bases to trimming and J lost 0 bases, with 11 bases between them. Per germline, CDR1 SGDLS and CDR2 YYNGEE. The CDR3 contains 14 residues. DNA for the CDR3: TGTGCCAGCAGCACCGCTAGCGCCTCCTACGAGCAGTACTTC. Its translation is CASSTASASYEQYF. Supplemented by reference TRBV9 and TRBJ2-7, the full variable domain reads DSGVTQTPKHLITATGQRVTLRCSPRSGDLSVYWYQQSLDQGLQFLIQYYNGEERAKGNILERFSAQQFPDLHSELNLSSLELGDSALYFCASSTASASYEQYFGPGTRLTVT.

The rearrangement links TRBV2 to TRBJ1-5; perhaps TRBD1 as D (5 bases). Germline V gene sequence: CDR1 SNHLY, CDR2 FYNNEI. V dropped 7 bases and J dropped 0 bases, with 10 bases sitting between them. The CDR3 is 14 residues long. The CDR3 bases are TGTGCCAGCACAGGGACGTATAGCAATCAGCCCCAGCATTTT. Amino acid sequence: CASTGTYSNQPQHF.

Worth noting for this clone: A junction boundary mismatches the germline segment, possibly from a read error. This chain joins TRBV29-1 and TRBJ1-5, with TRBD1 matching 11 bases. Germline V lookup: CDR1 SQVTM, CDR2 ANQGSEA. This CDR3 region has 17 residues. CDR3 protein: CSVEDIEDRGLSQPRHF. The CDR3 coding sequence is TGCAGCGTTGAAGACATTGAGGACAGGGGGCTGAGTCAGCCCCGGCATTTT. Combining the CDR3 with reference TRBV29-1 and TRBJ1-5 gives the whole variable domain SAVISQKPSRDICQRGTSLTIQCQVDSQVTMMFWYRQQPGQSLTLIATANQGSEATYESGFVIDKFPISRPNLTFSTLTVSNMSPEDSSIYLCSVEDIEDRGLSQPRHFGDGTRLSIL.

This clone was recorded only once. V usage is TRBV7-8 and J usage is TRBJ1-5, with D maybe TRBD1 (5 bases). CDR1 SGHVS and CDR2 FQNEAQ come from the germline V gene. Deletions cut 4 bases from V and 3 bases from J, with 10 bases between. This CDR3 spans 14 amino acids. The CDR3: CASSSDSYNQPQHF. As DNA, the CDR3 is TGTGCCAGCAGCTCCGACAGCTACAATCAGCCCCAGCATTTT.

The chain has TRBV30 and TRBJ2-4; D is undetermined. Germline V gene sequence: CDR1 GTSNPN, CDR2 SVGIG (reference sequence). CDR3 size: 10 residues. V lost 5 bases, J lost 6 bases, and 5 bases lay in between. CDR3: CAWGSNIQYF. CDR3 nucleotides: TGTGCCTGGGGGTCAAACATTCAGTACTTC.

The V call is TRBV10-1, the J call TRBJ1-2; D gene ambiguous. CDR3 size: 13 residues. Per germline, CDR1 WNHNN and CDR2 SYGVQD (reference sequence). V was clipped by 0 bases and J by 5 bases, with 7 bases between them. CDR3 DNA: TGCGCCAGCAGTGAGTCGGGCGGGTATGGCTACACCTTC. It specifies CASSESGGYGYTF.

V gene TRBV27 combines with J gene TRBJ2-3; 10 bases fit TRBD1. V gave up 5 bases and J gave up 1 base; unmatched junction bases: 15. This CDR3 spans 19 amino acids. Germline lookup yields CDR1 MNHEY and CDR2 SMNVEV (reference sequence). CDR3 loop: CASSPSIPGTGDRTDTQYF. The CDR3, as DNA: TGTGCCAGCAGTCCATCAATACCCGGGACAGGGGATCGCACAGATACGCAGTATTTT.

The CDR3 loop is CASSMSETEDTSGGSYEQYF. In DNA form, the CDR3 reads TGTGCCAGTAGTATGTCTGAGACGGAAGACACTAGCGGGGGATCCTACGAGCAGTACTTC. This rearrangement joins TRBV19 to TRBJ2-7; 11 nucleotides agree with TRBD2. The germline V gene has CDR1 LNHDA and CDR2 SQIVND (reference sequence). This CDR3 is built from 20 residues. V was pared by 3 bases and J by 1 base, with 17 bases of the junction left unmatched.